Described below is a single T cell receptor (beta chain) sequence and its context. This sample stems from a study of blood T cell repertoires in COVID-19. About the research overall: Sources were T cells, B-cell-depleted T cells, or PBMCs; the material itself was cDNA or gDNA.

Which cohort a participant joined came from the clinical history participants gave. Donors in Cohort 3 counted as recovered after two negative PCRs, clearance, or symptom resolution. Produced via immunoSEQ multiplex PCR; TCRdb's table is partial and in-frame only. The sample includes hundreds of thousands of clones, about nine tenths seen only once; the top ten take approximately 9%. The source material was PBMCs or T cells enriched from blood (not recorded which). The origin of this receptor is a woman aged 18-30 years who had recovered from COVID-19.

CDR3 sequence: CASSASPWGRGIYEQYF. The CDR3 bases are TGTGCCAGCAGCGCTTCCCCCTGGGGGCGGGGGATTTACGAGCAGTACTTC. The chain joins TRBV2 to TRBJ2-7; D may be TRBD2 (7 bases). CDR1 is SNHLY and CDR2 is FYNNEI in the germline V gene. The CDR3 is 17 amino acids. Between the trimmed V and J ends, which lost 6 bases and 4 bases, there was a span of 25 bases.